The rows below give T cell receptor beta chains drawn from one sample of a study of shared clonotypes between healthy human individuals. Only in-frame clones appear in the TCRdb table, and some are missing; sequencing was by immunoSEQ multiplex PCR. Of a few million clones listed, approximately 92% were seen once; the top ten hold roughly 0.13%. What was sequenced was naive CD4+ T cells sorted from blood. The receptors shown here come from a man younger than 35 in good health. Both conserved end residues are part of each CDR3. A D gene is named only where the DNA matches it firmly. Clone size appears in some rows only: once, few, many, or a class for an expanded clone.

CDR3aa | CDR3nt | v_gene | abundance | d_gene | j_gene
CASSPGGLNTGELFF | TGTGCCAGCAGCCCAGGGGGTCTAAACACCGGGGAGCTGTTTTTT | TRBV5-6 | . | TRBD1 | TRBJ2-2
CAWSSNSPLHF | TGTGCCTGGAGTTCTAATTCACCCCTCCACTTT | TRBV30 | . | . | TRBJ1-6
CASSLVGTSATGELFF | TGCGCCAGCAGCTTGGTAGGGACTAGCGCCACCGGGGAGCTGTTTTTT | TRBV5-1 | . | TRBD2 | TRBJ2-2
CASNKPGAYEQYF | TGTGCCAGCAACAAACCCGGGGCCTACGAGCAGTACTTC | TRBV5-4 | . | . | TRBJ2-7
CASRQVVNTEAFF | TGCGCCAGCAGACAGGTGGTGAACACTGAAGCTTTCTTT | TRBV10-2 | . | . | TRBJ1-1
CASSEGQGIYNEQFF | TGTGCCAGCAGTGAAGGGCAGGGGATCTACAATGAGCAGTTCTTC | TRBV2 | . | . | TRBJ2-1
CASSLFSSGPANTGELFF | TGTGCCAGCAGCTTGTTTAGTAGCGGGCCCGCGAACACCGGGGAGCTGTTTTTT | TRBV5-6 | . | TRBD2 | TRBJ2-2
CASSSFIYRTGQETQYF | TGTGCCAGCAGCTCCTTTATATACCGTACGGGGCAAGAGACCCAGTACTTC | TRBV5-4 | . | . | TRBJ2-5
CASSPSRREAGVYEQYF | TGTGCCAGCAGCCCCTCACGTAGGGAGGCAGGGGTCTACGAGCAGTACTTC | TRBV11-2 | . | . | TRBJ2-7
CASSFRQGDFNYGYTF | TGTGCCAGCAGCTTCAGACAGGGGGACTTTAACTATGGCTACACCTTC | TRBV11-2 | . | TRBD1 | TRBJ1-2
CASSVFSSGRTGEQFF | TGTGCCAGCAGTGTATTCTCTAGCGGGAGGACAGGTGAGCAGTTCTTC | TRBV2 | . | TRBD2 | TRBJ2-1
CATVSTGGTMNTQYF | TGTGCCACCGTCTCGACAGGGGGTACGATGAATACGCAGTATTTT | TRBV10-3 | . | TRBD1 | TRBJ2-3
CASSTPGPNNEQFF | TGTGCCAGCAGCACCCCCGGGCCCAACAATGAGCAGTTCTTC | TRBV5-4 | . | . | TRBJ2-1
CASRRTDMITNEKLFF | TGCGCCAGCAGGCGGACAGATATGATAACTAATGAAAAACTGTTTTTT | TRBV5-1 | . | . | TRBJ1-4
CASRETGGLGTEAFF | TGTGCCAGCAGAGAAACAGGGGGCCTGGGAACTGAAGCTTTCTTT | TRBV6-1 | . | TRBD1 | TRBJ1-1
CASSEARFASNQPQHF | TGTGCCAGCAGTGAAGCCCGATTTGCTAGCAATCAGCCCCAGCATTTT | TRBV2 | . | . | TRBJ1-5
CASTQTGQGTDTQYF | TGTGCCAGCACTCAGACTGGACAGGGCACAGATACGCAGTATTTT | TRBV6-5 | . | TRBD1 | TRBJ2-3
CASCLGRGNTEAFF | TGTGCCAGTTGTTTGGGGCGGGGGAACACTGAAGCTTTCTTT | TRBV7-3 | once | . | TRBJ1-1